This T cell receptor beta chain emerged from a study of identical twins. The CDR3 extends over 13 amino acids. The V and J ends lost 4 bases and 5 bases respectively, with 11 bases between them. The germline gives CDR1 MNHEY, CDR2 SMNVEV (reference sequence). All donors were healthy Caucasians. After template switching added a universal primer site, the resulting cDNA carried unique molecular identifiers. TCRdb re-analysed the 5' RACE reads in MiXCR, keeping a single row per CDR3 protein. The data contain 1.5 million to 2 million distinct CDR3 sequences, 32% of them singletons. The material sequenced was cord blood. The J gene is TRBJ1-1, the V gene TRBV27; D gene uncertain. The sequence was obtained from a newborn girl in good health. DNA of the CDR3: TGTGCCAGCAGTTGGGTGTCGGGAACTGAAGCTTTCTTT. Translated: CASSWVSGTEAFF.